The 26 T cell receptor beta chains in this list originate from one sample, sequenced in a study of cytomegalovirus exposure and HLA in healthy donors. Amplification used 60 Vbeta primers and 13 Jbeta primers. Measured with immunoSEQ multiplex PCR; TCRdb has only the in-frame clones, and not every one. The sample includes about 220,000 clones, about 80% of them seen just once. The sequenced sample consisted of PBMCs. Receptors originate from a man aged 40-50 years in good health and CMV-seropositive.

The rearrangement joins TRBV5-1 to TRBJ2-6; 10 bases line up with TRBD1. Germline CDR1 SGHRS, CDR2 YFSETQ. J lost 1 base, V lost 0 bases, and 4 bases had no gene match. The CDR3 is 18 residues long. CDR3 nucleotide sequence: TGCGCCAGCAGCTTGGCCTCGGGACAGGGGTCTGGGGCCAACGTCCTGACTTTC. It codes for CASSLASGQGSGANVLTF.

This chain uses TRBV4-1 with TRBJ2-7; D possibly corresponds to TRBD2 (5 bases). The germline V gene has CDR1 MGHRA and CDR2 YSYEKL. Between the trimmed V and J ends, which lost 0 bases and 2 bases, there was a span of 11 bases. This CDR3 has 15 residues. The CDR3 protein is CASSQETRGTYEQYF. DNA of the CDR3: TGCGCCAGCAGCCAAGAAACTAGAGGGACCTACGAGCAGTACTTC.

CDR3 loop: CASSISLAGAPSQETQYF. The CDR3 bases are TGTGCCAGTAGTATTAGTCTAGCGGGAGCTCCCTCCCAAGAGACCCAGTACTTC. The chain carries TRBV19 and TRBJ2-5; 10 bases match TRBD2. V was pared by 3 bases and J by 1 base, with 11 bases of the junction left unmatched. Germline V lookup: CDR1 LNHDA, CDR2 SQIVND (reference sequence). The CDR3 sequence is 18 residues long. The full variable domain, rest sourced from reference TRBV19 and TRBJ2-5, is DGGITQSPKYLFRKEGQNVTLSCEQNLNHDAMYWYRQDPGQGLRLIYYSQIVNDFQKGDIAEGYSVSREKKESFPLTVTSAQKNPTAFYLCASSISLAGAPSQETQYFGPGTRLLVL.

The chain couples TRBV5-4 to TRBJ1-2; 11 bases are shared with TRBD1. The CDR3 runs to 13 residues. The V and J ends lost 4 bases and 13 bases, in that order; junction bases with no gene match: 9. In germline, CDR1 is SGHNT, CDR2 YYREEE (reference sequence). The CDR3 is CASSPVGTGGRTF. The CDR3 coding sequence is TGTGCCAGCAGCCCAGTTGGGACAGGGGGTCGCACCTTC. The full variable domain, completed using reference TRBV5-4 and TRBJ1-2, is ETGVTQSPTHLIKTRGQQVTLRCSSQSGHNTVSWYQQALGQGPQFIFQYYREEENGRGNFPPRFSGLQFPNYSSELNVNALELDDSALYLCASSPVGTGGRTFGSGTRLTVV.

This clone was seen just once. The V call is TRBV9, the J call TRBJ2-5, with D possibly matching TRBD2 (5 bases). The CDR3 runs to 13 residues. CDR1 and CDR2 (germline): SGDLS, YYNGEE. The V end lost 0 bases, the J end lost 7 bases, and 10 bases lay between the germline ends. The CDR3 sequence is CASSVGPEGTQYF. Written as DNA, the CDR3 is TGTGCCAGCAGCGTAGGACCAGAGGGGACCCAGTACTTC.

The sample holds one count of this clone. The chain carries TRBV9 and TRBJ1-5, with TRBD1 identical over 8 bases. J was trimmed by 1 base and V by 4 bases; bases with no gene match: 13. Looked up from germline, CDR1 is SGDLS and CDR2 is YYNGEE. The CDR3 consists of 18 residues. The CDR3: CASSPQPGGPGSNQPQHF. As DNA, the CDR3 is TGTGCCAGCAGCCCTCAACCAGGGGGCCCGGGAAGCAATCAGCCCCAGCATTTT.

The chain carries TRBV7-9 and TRBJ1-5, with 7 positions matching TRBD1. CDR1 SEHNR and CDR2 FQNEAQ come from the germline V gene (reference sequence). V trimming: 1 base; J trimming: 2 bases; junction bases outside the gene matches: 5. There are 16 residues in the CDR3. The CDR3 reads CASSLGQGSGNQPQHF. CDR3 in DNA: TGTGCCAGCAGCTTAGGACAGGGAAGTGGCAATCAGCCCCAGCATTTT.

The chain employs TRBV6-6 and TRBJ2-3; possibly TRBD2 for D (5 bases). CDR1 MNHNY and CDR2 SVGAGI come from the germline V gene (reference sequence). The ends were cut back, 5 bases at V and 2 bases at J, with 8 bases in the middle. The CDR3 length is 13 residues. The CDR3: CASSPGITDTQYF. CDR3 DNA: TGTGCCAGCAGTCCCGGGATCACAGATACGCAGTATTTT.

The genes are TRBV19 and TRBJ2-1, with a possible D match to TRBD1 (6 bases). Deletions cut 6 bases from V and 0 bases from J, with 12 bases between. The CDR3 is 15 amino acids. Germline V CDR1 and CDR2: LNHDA, SQIVND (reference sequence). The CDR3 protein is CASRRRGPSYNEQFF. The CDR3 DNA is TGTGCCAGTAGACGCAGGGGCCCCTCCTACAATGAGCAGTTCTTC.

The J gene is TRBJ1-1, the V gene TRBV9; a weak D match, TRBD1 (5 bases). The V and J ends lost 1 base and 4 bases respectively, with 8 bases between them. The CDR3 contains 13 residues. The germline V gene has CDR1 SGDLS and CDR2 YYNGEE. CDR3 DNA: TGTGCCAGCAGCGTAAGTCAGGGCACTGAAGCTTTCTTT. As protein: CASSVSQGTEAFF.

This chain uses TRBV28 with TRBJ2-7; D is unresolved. Germline CDR1 is MDHEN and CDR2 is SYDVKM. Trimming took off 5 bases at V and 7 bases at J, with 9 bases between the two ends. The CDR3 totals 11 residues. The CDR3 DNA reads as TGTGCCAGCAGTCCTTTCGGGGAGCAGTACTTC. Its translation: CASSPFGEQYF.

Notes on this clone: The same CDR3 can be traced to other DNA sequences in this sample. V and J are TRBV13 and TRBJ2-7; TRBD2 agrees at 7 bases. The CDR3 loop spans 15 amino acids. The V gene's germline CDR1 is PRHDT and CDR2 FYEKMQ (reference sequence). CDR3 in amino acids: CASSLSRAGSYEQYV. CDR3 coding DNA: TGTGCCAGCAGCTTAAGTCGAGCGGGATCGTACGAGCAATACGTC.

The chain recombines TRBV6-6 with TRBJ2-7; 8 positions match TRBD1. From germline, CDR1 is MNHNY and CDR2 SVGAGI (reference sequence). This CDR3 is 14 amino acids long. V trimming: 6 bases; J trimming: 4 bases; junction bases outside the gene matches: 8. The chain's CDR3 is CASRGQGPPYEQYF. CDR3 in DNA: TGTGCCAGCAGAGGACAGGGCCCACCTTACGAGCAGTACTTC.

J is TRBJ2-1 and V is TRBV9, with TRBD2 matching 12 bases. CDR1 is SGDLS, CDR2 YYNGEE, per germline. CDR3 length: 15 residues. The junction had 1 base not matched to a gene; V was cut back by 0 bases and J by 6 bases. CDR3 residues: CASSVASGRANEQFF. For the CDR3, the DNA is TGTGCCAGCAGCGTAGCTAGCGGGAGGGCCAATGAGCAGTTCTTC.

This clone was counted between two and nine times. The J gene is TRBJ2-5, the V gene TRBV19, with D hard to call. Germline V gene lookup returns CDR1 LNHDA and CDR2 SQIVND (reference sequence). This CDR3 is 16 amino acids long. V lost 5 bases and J 0 bases, leaving 16 bases between the germline ends. The CDR3 loop is CASSPTLSAYQETQYF. The CDR3 bases are TGTGCCAGTAGTCCTACATTAAGCGCGTACCAAGAGACCCAGTACTTC.

The V and J genes are TRBV4-1 and TRBJ1-6; no clear D. The germline V gene encodes CDR1 MGHRA and CDR2 YSYEKL. V was trimmed by 4 bases and J by 0 bases, leaving 13 bases between them. The CDR3 length is 17 residues. The CDR3 coding sequence is TGCGCCAGCAGCCTATCCACCTCGGGCTCCTATAATTCACCCCTCCACTTT. It specifies CASSLSTSGSYNSPLHF.

V usage is TRBV10-1 and J usage is TRBJ2-1; possible D gene TRBD2, 6 bases. The CDR3 contains 16 residues. V was clipped by 1 base and J by 5 bases, with 15 bases between them. Germline V gene sequence: CDR1 WNHNN, CDR2 SYGVQD (reference sequence). CDR3 sequence (DNA): TGCGCCAGCAGTGAGTTTACGGGAGATGGCCACAATGAGCAGTTCTTC. Its translation: CASSEFTGDGHNEQFF.

This clone was seen more than once but under ten times. The chain employs TRBV6-5 and TRBJ1-1, with TRBD1 matching 7 bases. CDR1 MNHEY and CDR2 SVGAGI come from the germline V gene. With V trimmed by 5 bases and J by 1 base, 4 bases remained unmatched. This CDR3 is 14 amino acids long. The CDR3 loop is CASSPGQANTEAFF. Written as DNA, the CDR3 is TGTGCCAGCAGTCCCGGACAGGCGAACACTGAAGCTTTCTTT.

The gene calls are TRBV7-9 and TRBJ1-5, with D possibly TRBD1 on 5 matching bases. Trimming took 5 bases from V and 7 from J, leaving 18 bases between them. Germline V gene sequence: CDR1 SEHNR, CDR2 FQNEAQ (reference sequence). CDR3 length: 15 residues. This CDR3 reads CASSPRGGEHQPQHF. CDR3 bases: TGTGCCAGCAGCCCGAGGGGAGGGGAACACCAGCCCCAGCATTTT.

Only a few counts were recorded for this clone. This chain links TRBV5-4 with TRBJ1-1, with 9 bases lining up with TRBD1. Germline assignment: CDR1 SGHNT and CDR2 YYREEE (reference sequence). J gave up 4 bases and V 0 bases, and 10 bases lay outside the gene matches. This CDR3 has 17 amino acids. CDR3 nucleotides: TGTGCCAGCAGCTTGGACGGGGGGACAGGGAGGGTCACTGAAGCTTTCTTT. The encoded protein is CASSLDGGTGRVTEAFF. The full variable domain, rest sourced from reference TRBV5-4 and TRBJ1-1, is ETGVTQSPTHLIKTRGQQVTLRCSSQSGHNTVSWYQQALGQGPQFIFQYYREEENGRGNFPPRFSGLQFPNYSSELNVNALELDDSALYLCASSLDGGTGRVTEAFFGQGTRLTVV.

The chain has TRBV6-1 and TRBJ1-1; D ambiguous. Looked up from germline, CDR1 is MNHNS and CDR2 is SASEGT. The CDR3 contains 15 residues. V was clipped by 2 bases and J by 0 bases, with 10 bases between them. The CDR3 loop reads CASSERRLMNTEAFF. CDR3 DNA sequence: TGTGCCAGCAGTGAAAGGAGATTAATGAACACTGAAGCTTTCTTT.

The chain is built from TRBV7-6 and TRBJ1-1, with D perhaps TRBD1 (5 bases). The CDR3 has 16 amino acids. Germline CDR1 SGHVS, CDR2 FNYEAQ. V was cut by 5 bases and J by 1 base, with 17 bases left in between. CDR3 protein: CASSDFTVTENTEAFF. The CDR3 bases are TGTGCCAGCAGCGACTTCACTGTGACAGAGAACACTGAAGCTTTCTTT.

The rearrangement uses TRBV27 and TRBJ2-3; 12 bases align to TRBD2. V lost 4 bases and J lost 3; bases outside the gene matches: 8. The CDR3 sequence is 17 residues long. CDR1 and CDR2 from the germline V gene are MNHEY and SMNVEV (reference sequence). The CDR3: CASSSPSTSGRTDTQYF. For the CDR3, the DNA is TGTGCCAGCAGTTCTCCATCGACTAGCGGGAGAACAGATACGCAGTATTTT.

This clone came up a few times. This chain joins TRBV11-1 and TRBJ2-3; D possibly corresponds to TRBD2 (5 bases). This CDR3 contains 14 residues. Trimming pared 2 bases from V and 6 bases from J, leaving 12 bases between. CDR1 and CDR2 (germline): SGHAT, FQDESV (reference sequence). The CDR3 loop is CASSLQRTWDTQYF. The CDR3 nucleotides read TGTGCCAGCAGCTTACAGCGGACCTGGGATACGCAGTATTTT. Supplemented by reference TRBV11-1 and TRBJ2-3, the full variable domain reads EAEVAQSPRYKITEKSQAVAFWCDPISGHATLYWYRQILGQGPELLVQFQDESVVDDSQLPKDRFSAERLKGVDSTLKIQPAELGDSAMYLCASSLQRTWDTQYFGPGTRLTVL.

The rearrangement joins TRBV6-1 to TRBJ1-2; tentatively, D is TRBD1 (5 bases). CDR3 length: 17 amino acids. Germline-derived CDR1 and CDR2 are MNHNS and SASEGT. V was pared by 2 bases and J by 8 bases, with 24 bases between. DNA of the CDR3: TGTGCCAGCAGTGAACGCTCTCAGGCAGGGAGGCTACGGGGCTACACCTTC. It codes for CASSERSQAGRLRGYTF.

The CDR3 loop reads CASSHGAGTTDTQYF. The CDR3 coding sequence is TGTGCCAGCAGTCACGGAGCGGGAACCACAGATACGCAGTATTTT. The V call is TRBV6-8, the J call TRBJ2-3; 7 bases are a match to TRBD2. V lost 5 bases, J lost 2 bases, and 7 bases stayed unmatched. In germline, CDR1 is MNHGY, CDR2 SAAAGT. The CDR3 consists of 15 residues.